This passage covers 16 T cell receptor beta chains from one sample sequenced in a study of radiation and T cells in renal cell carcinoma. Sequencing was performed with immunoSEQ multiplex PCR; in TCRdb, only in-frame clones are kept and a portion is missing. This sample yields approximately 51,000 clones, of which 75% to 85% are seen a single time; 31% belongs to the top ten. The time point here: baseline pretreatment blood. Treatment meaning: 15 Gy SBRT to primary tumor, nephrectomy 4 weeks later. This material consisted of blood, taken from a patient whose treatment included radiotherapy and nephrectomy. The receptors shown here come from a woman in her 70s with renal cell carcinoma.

Here the CDR3 reads CASSPRGGETQYF. DNA for the CDR3: TGCGCCAGCAGCCCCCGAGGGGGAGAGACCCAGTACTTC. The genes are TRBV4-1 and TRBJ2-5; D is possibly TRBD1 (6 bases). CDR3 length: 13 residues. V lost 4 bases and J 4 bases, leaving 10 bases between the germline ends. CDR1 and CDR2 from the germline V gene are MGHRA and YSYEKL.

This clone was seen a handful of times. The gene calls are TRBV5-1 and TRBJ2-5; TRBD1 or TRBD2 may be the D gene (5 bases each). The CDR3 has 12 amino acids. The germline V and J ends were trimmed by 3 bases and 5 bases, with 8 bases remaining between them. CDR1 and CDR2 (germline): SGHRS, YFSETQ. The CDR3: CASSSEGETQYF. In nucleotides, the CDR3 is TGCGCCAGCAGCTCCGAGGGGGAGACCCAGTACTTC.

DNA for the CDR3: TGTGCCAGTAGTATAGGGGTCAGGGAAGAGACCCAGTACTTC. Translated, it gives CASSIGVREETQYF. This chain connects TRBV19 to TRBJ2-5; D is perhaps TRBD1 (5 bases). V was pared by 1 base and J by 3 bases, with 9 bases between. The CDR3 runs 14 residues. Per the germline V gene, CDR1 is LNHDA and CDR2 is SQIVND (reference sequence).

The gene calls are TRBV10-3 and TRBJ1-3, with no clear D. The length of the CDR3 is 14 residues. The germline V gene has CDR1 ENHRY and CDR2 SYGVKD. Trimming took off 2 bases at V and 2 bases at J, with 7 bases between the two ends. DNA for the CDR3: TGTGCCATCAGTGAGGGAGGTGCTGGAAACACCATATATTTT. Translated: CAISEGGAGNTIYF.

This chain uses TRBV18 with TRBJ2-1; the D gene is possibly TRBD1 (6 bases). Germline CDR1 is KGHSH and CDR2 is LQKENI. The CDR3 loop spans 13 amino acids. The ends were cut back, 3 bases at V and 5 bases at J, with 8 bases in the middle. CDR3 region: CASSPDSHNEQFF. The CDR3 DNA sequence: TGTGCCAGCTCACCGGACAGTCACAATGAGCAGTTCTTC.

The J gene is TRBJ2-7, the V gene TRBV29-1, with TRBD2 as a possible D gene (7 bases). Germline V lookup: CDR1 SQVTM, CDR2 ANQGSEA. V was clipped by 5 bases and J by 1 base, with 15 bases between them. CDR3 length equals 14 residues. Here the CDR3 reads CSVRLGGVSYEQYF. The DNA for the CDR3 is TGCAGCGTTCGATTAGGGGGGGTATCCTACGAGCAGTACTTC.

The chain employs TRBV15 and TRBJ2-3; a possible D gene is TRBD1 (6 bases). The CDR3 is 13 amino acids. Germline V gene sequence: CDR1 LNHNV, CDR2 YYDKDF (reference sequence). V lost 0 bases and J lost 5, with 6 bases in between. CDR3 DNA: TGTGCCACCAGCAGAGAAGGGGGAGATACGCAGTATTTT. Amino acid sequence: CATSREGGDTQYF.

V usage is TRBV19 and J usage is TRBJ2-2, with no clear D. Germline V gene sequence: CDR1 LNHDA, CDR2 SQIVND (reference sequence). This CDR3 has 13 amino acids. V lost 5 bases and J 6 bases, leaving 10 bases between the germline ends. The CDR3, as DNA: TGTGCCAGTAGTGCCCTGGCCCCCGGGGAGCTGTTTTTT. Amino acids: CASSALAPGELFF.

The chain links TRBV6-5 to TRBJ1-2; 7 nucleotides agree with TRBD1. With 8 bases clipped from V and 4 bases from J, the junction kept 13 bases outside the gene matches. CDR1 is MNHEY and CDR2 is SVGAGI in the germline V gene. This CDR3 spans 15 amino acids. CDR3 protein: CASRQEGAGSYGYTF. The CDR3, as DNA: TGTGCCAGCCGACAAGAGGGGGCGGGAAGCTATGGCTACACCTTC.

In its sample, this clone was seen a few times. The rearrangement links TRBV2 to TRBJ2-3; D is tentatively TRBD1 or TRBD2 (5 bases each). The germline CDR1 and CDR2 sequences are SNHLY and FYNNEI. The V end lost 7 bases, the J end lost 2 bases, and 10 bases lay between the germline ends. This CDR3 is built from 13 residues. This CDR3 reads CASTRGDTDTQYF. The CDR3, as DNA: TGTGCCAGCACGAGAGGGGACACAGATACGCAGTATTTT.

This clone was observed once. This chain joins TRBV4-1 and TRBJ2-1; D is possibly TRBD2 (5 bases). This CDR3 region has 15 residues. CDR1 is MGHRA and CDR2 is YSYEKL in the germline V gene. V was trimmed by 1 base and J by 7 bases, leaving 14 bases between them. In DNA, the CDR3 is TGCGCCAGCAGCCAAGCGTCTAGCCCTTGGAATGAGCAGTTCTTC. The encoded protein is CASSQASSPWNEQFF.

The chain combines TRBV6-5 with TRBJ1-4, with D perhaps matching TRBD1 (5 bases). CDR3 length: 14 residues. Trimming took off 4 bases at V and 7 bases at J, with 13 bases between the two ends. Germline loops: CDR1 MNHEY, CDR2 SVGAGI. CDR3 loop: CASSSQRGPEKLFF. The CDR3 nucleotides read TGTGCCAGCAGTTCGCAACGGGGCCCTGAAAAACTGTTTTTT.

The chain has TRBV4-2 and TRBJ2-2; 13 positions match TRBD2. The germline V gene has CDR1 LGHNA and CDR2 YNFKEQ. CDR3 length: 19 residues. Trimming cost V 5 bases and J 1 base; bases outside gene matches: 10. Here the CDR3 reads CASSGYGTSGVMNTGELFF. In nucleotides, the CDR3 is TGTGCCAGCAGCGGTTATGGGACTAGCGGGGTCATGAACACCGGGGAGCTGTTTTTT.

CDR3 bases: TGCAGCGTAAAACCGGGACAGGGTCCCTACGAGCAGTACTTC. It specifies CSVKPGQGPYEQYF. The rearrangement joins TRBV29-1 to TRBJ2-7; 9 positions match TRBD1. Looked up from germline, CDR1 is SQVTM and CDR2 is ANQGSEA. This CDR3 contains 14 residues. V shed 6 bases and J 2 bases; nucleotides not matched to a gene: 8.

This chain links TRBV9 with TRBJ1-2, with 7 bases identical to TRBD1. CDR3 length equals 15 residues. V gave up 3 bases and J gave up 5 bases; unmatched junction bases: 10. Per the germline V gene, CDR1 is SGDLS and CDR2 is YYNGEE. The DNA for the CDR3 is TGTGCCAGCAGCGACGGACAGGCGGGTTATTATGGCTACACCTTC. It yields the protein CASSDGQAGYYGYTF.

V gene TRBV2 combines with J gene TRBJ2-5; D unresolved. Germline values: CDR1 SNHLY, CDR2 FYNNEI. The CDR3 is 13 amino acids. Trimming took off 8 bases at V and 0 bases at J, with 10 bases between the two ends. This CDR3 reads CASERSYQETQYF. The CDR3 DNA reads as TGTGCCAGCGAAAGATCGTACCAAGAGACCCAGTACTTC.